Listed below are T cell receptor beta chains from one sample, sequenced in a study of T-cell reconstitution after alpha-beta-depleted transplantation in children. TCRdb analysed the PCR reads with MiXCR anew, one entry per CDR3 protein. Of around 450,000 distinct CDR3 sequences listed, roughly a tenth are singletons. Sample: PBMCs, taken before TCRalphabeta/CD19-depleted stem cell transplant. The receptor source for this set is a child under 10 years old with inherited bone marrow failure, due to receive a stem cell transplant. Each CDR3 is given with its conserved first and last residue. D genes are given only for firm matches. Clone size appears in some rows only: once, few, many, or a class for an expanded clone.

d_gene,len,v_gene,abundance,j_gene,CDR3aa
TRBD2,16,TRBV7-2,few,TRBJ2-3,CASSFLRSGGTDTQYF
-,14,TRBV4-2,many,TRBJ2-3,CASSQSRGTDTQYF
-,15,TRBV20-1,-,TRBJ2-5,CSARDSQGEGETQYF
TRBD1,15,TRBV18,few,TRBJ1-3,CASSPRTGTGNTIYF
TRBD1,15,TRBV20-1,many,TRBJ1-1,CSARKPGQRDTEAFF
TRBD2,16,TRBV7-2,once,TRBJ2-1,CASSPVAGGPYNEQSF
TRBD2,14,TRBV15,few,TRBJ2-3,CATGVAGGTDTQYF
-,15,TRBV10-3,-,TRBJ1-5,CAISESRGNNQPQHF
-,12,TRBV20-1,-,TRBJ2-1,CSASMGSHEQFF
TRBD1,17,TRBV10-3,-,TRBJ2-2,CAISESFGTVQTGELFF